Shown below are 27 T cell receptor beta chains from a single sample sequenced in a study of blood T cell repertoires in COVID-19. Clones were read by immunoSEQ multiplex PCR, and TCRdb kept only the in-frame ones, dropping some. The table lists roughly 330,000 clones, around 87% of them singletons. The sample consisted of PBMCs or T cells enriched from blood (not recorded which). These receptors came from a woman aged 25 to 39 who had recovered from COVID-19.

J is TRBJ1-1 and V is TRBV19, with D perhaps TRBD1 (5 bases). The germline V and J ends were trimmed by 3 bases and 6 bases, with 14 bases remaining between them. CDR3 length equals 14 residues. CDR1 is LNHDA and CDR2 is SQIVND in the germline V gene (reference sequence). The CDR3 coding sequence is TGTGCCAGTAGTATGGCCCCTTGGGGGGCTGAAGCTTTCTTT. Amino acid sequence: CASSMAPWGAEAFF.

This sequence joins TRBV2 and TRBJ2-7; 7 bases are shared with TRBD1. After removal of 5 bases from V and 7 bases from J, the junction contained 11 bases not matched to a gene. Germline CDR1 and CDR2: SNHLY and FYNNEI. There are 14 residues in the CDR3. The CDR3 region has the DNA TGTGCCAGCAGTCGTCCCGGGACAGTCTGGGAGCAGTACTTC. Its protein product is CASSRPGTVWEQYF.

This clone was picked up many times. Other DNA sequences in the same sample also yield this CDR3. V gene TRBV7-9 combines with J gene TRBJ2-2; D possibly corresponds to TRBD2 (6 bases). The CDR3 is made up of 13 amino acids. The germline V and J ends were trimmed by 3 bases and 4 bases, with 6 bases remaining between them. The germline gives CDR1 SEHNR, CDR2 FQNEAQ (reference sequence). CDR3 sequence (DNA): TGTGCCAGCAGCTTGGGAGGCACCGGGGAGCTGTTTTTT. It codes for CASSLGGTGELFF. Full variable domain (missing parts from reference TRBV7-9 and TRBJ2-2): DTGVSQNPRHKITKRGQNVTFRCDPISEHNRLYWYRQTLGQGPEFLTYFQNEAQLEKSRLLSDRFSAERPKGSFSTLEIQRTEQGDSAMYLCASSLGGTGELFFGEGSRLTVL.

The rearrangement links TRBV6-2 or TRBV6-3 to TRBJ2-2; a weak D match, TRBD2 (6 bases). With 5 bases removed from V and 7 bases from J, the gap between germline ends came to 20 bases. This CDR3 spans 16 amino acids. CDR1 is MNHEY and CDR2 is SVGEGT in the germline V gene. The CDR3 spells CASSNWGRAGDGELFF. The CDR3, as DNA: TGTGCCAGCAGTAACTGGGGACGAGCGGGTGACGGGGAGCTGTTTTTT.

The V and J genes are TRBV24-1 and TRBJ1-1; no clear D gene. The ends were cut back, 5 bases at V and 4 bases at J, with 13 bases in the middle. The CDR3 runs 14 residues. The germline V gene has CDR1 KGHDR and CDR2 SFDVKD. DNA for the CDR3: TGTGCCACCAGTGGGCCCAGGAGGACCACTGAAGCTTTCTTT. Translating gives CATSGPRRTTEAFF.

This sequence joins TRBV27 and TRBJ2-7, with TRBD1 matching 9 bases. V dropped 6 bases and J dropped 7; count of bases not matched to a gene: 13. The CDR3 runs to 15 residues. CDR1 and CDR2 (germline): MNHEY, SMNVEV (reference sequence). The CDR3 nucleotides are TGTGCCAGCAGAAAGGGATCACAGGGGGCGAGGGAGCAGTACTTC. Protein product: CASRKGSQGAREQYF.

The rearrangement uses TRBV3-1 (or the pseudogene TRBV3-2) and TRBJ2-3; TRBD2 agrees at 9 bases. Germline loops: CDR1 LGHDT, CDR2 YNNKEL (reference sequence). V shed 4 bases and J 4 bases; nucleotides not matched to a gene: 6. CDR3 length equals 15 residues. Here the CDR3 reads CASSLLAGAPDTQYF. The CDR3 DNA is TGTGCCAGCAGCCTTTTAGCGGGGGCCCCAGATACGCAGTATTTT.

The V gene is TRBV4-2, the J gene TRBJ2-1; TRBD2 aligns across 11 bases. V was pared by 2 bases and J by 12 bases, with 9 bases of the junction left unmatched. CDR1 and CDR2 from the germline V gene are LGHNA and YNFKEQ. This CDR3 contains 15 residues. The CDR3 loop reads CASSQRFSGGARQFF. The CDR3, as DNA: TGTGCCAGCAGCCAAAGGTTTAGCGGGGGGGCCCGGCAGTTCTTC.

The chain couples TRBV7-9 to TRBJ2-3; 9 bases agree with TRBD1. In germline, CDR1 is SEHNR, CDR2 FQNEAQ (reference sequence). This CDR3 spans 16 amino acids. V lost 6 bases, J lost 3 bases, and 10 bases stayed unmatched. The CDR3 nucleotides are TGTGCCAGCAGTTTACCGGGACAGGGATTTACAGATACGCAGTATTTT. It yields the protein CASSLPGQGFTDTQYF. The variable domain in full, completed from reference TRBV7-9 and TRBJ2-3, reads DTGVSQNPRHKITKRGQNVTFRCDPISEHNRLYWYRQTLGQGPEFLTYFQNEAQLEKSRLLSDRFSAERPKGSFSTLEIQRTEQGDSAMYLCASSLPGQGFTDTQYFGPGTRLTVL.

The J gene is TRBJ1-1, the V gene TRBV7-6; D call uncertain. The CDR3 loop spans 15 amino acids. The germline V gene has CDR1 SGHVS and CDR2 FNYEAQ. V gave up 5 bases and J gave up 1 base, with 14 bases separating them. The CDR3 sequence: CASSRLIDGNTEAFF. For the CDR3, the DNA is TGTGCCAGCAGCCGACTGATCGACGGGAACACTGAAGCTTTCTTT.

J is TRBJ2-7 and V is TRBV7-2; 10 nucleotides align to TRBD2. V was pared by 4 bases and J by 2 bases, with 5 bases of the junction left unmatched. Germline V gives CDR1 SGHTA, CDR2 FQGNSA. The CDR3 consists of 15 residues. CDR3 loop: CASSYKRGGPYEQYF. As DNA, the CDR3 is TGTGCCAGCAGCTACAAGCGGGGGGGTCCCTACGAGCAGTACTTC. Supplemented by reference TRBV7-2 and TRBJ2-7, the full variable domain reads GAGVSQSPSNKVTEKGKDVELRCDPISGHTALYWYRQSLGQGLEFLIYFQGNSAPDKSGLPSDRFSAERTGGSVSTLTIQRTQQEDSAVYLCASSYKRGGPYEQYFGPGTRLTVT.

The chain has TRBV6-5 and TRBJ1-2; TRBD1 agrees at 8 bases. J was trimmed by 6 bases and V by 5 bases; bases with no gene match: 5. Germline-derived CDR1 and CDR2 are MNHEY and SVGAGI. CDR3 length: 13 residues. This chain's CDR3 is CASSRDRGHGYTF. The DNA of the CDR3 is TGTGCCAGCAGTAGAGACAGGGGCCATGGCTACACCTTC.

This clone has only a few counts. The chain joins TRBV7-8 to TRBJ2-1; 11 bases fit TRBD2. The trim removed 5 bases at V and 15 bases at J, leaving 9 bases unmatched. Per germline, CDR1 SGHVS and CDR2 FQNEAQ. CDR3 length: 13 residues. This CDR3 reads CASSPEASGGLFF. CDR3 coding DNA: TGTGCCAGCAGCCCAGAAGCTAGCGGGGGGTTGTTCTTC.

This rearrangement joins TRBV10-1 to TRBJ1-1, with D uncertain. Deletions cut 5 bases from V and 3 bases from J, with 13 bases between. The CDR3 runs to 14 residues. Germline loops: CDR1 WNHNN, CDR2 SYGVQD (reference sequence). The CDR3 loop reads CASSLDLEDTEAFF. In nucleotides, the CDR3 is TGCGCCAGCAGTCTGGACCTGGAGGACACTGAAGCTTTCTTT.

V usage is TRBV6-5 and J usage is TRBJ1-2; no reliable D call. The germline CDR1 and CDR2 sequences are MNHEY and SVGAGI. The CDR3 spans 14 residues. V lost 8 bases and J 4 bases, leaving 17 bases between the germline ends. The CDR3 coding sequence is TGTGCCAGCGATCGTACAGAAGCCGCCTATGGCTACACCTTC. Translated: CASDRTEAAYGYTF.

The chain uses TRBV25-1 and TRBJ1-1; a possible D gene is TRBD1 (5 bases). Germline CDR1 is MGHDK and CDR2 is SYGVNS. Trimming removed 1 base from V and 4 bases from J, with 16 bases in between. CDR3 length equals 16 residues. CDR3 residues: CASSEWAGRSGTEAFF. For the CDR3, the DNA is TGTGCCAGCAGTGAATGGGCAGGGAGGTCGGGCACTGAAGCTTTCTTT.

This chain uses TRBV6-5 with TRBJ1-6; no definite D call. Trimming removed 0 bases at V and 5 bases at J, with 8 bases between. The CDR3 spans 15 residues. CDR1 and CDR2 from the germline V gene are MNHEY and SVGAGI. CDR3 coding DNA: TGTGCCAGCAGTTACTCGGGCAGCCATAATTCACCCCTCCACTTT. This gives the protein CASSYSGSHNSPLHF.

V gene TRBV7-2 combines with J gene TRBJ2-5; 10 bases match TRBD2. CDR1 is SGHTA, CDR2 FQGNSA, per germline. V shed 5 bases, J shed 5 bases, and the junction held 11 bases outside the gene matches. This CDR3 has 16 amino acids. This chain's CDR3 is CASSQRAGGPVETQYF. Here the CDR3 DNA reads TGTGCCAGCAGCCAAAGAGCGGGGGGGCCTGTGGAGACCCAGTACTTC.

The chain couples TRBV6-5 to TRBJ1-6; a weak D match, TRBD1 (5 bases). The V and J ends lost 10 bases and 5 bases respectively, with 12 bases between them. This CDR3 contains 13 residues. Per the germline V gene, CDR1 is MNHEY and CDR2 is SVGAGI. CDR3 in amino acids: CATRGYDNSPLHF. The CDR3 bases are TGTGCCACCCGGGGGTACGATAATTCACCCCTCCACTTT.

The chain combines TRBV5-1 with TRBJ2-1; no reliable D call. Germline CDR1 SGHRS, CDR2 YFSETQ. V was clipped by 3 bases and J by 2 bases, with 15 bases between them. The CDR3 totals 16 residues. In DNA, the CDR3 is TGCGCCAGCAGCTCGGTTGGGCCGCCTCCCTACAATGAGCAGTTCTTC. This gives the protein CASSSVGPPPYNEQFF. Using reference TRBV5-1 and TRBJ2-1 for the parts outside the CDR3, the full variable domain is KAGVTQTPRYLIKTRGQQVTLSCSPISGHRSVSWYQQTPGQGLQFLFEYFSETQRNKGNFPGRFSGRQFSNSRSEMNVSTLELGDSALYLCASSSVGPPPYNEQFFGPGTRLTVL.

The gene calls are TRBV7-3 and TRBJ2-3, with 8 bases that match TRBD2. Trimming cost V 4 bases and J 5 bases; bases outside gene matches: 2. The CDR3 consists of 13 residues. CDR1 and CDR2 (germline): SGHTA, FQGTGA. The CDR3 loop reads CASSSGGEDTQYF. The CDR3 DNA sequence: TGTGCCAGCAGCTCCGGGGGGGAAGATACGCAGTATTTT.

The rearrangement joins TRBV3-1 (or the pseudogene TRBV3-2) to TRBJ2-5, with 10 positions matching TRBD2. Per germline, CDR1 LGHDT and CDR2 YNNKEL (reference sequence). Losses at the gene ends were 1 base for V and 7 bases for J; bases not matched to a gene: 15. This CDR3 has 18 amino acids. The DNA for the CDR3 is TGTGCCAGCAGCCAAGGGGCTAGCGGGGGTGACACAATCGGGACCCAGTACTTC. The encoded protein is CASSQGASGGDTIGTQYF.

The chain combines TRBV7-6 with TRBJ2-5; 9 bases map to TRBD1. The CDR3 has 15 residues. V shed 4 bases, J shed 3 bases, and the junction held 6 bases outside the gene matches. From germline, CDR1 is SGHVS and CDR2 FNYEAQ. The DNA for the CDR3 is TGTGCCAGCAGCTATAACAGGGGGCGCGAAGAGACCCAGTACTTC. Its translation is CASSYNRGREETQYF.

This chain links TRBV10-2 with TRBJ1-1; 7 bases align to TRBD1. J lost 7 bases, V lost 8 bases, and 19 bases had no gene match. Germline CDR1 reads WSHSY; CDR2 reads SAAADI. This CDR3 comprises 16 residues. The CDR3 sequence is CASSDVSDRATFEAFF. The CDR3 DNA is TGCGCCAGCTCCGACGTTTCAGACAGGGCGACCTTTGAAGCTTTCTTT.

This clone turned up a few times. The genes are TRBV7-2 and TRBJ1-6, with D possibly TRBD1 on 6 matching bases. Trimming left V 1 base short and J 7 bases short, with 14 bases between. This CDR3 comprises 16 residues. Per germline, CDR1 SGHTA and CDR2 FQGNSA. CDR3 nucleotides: TGTGCCAGCAGCTTAGAGGGGAACAGGGCAAATTCACCCCTCCACTTT. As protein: CASSLEGNRANSPLHF.

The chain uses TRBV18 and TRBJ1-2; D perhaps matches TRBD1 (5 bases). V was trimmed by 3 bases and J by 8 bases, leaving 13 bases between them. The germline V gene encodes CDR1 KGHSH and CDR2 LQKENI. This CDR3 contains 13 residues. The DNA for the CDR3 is TGTGCCAGCTCACCCGCGGGGGGATCGGGCTACACCTTC. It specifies CASSPAGGSGYTF.

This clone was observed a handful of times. The DNA of the CDR3 is TGTGCCAGCAGCCGACGGACAGGGGGTTTCGACAGCAATCAGCCCCAGCATTTT. It specifies CASSRRTGGFDSNQPQHF. This chain links TRBV27 with TRBJ1-5, with 10 bases that match TRBD1. The J segment lost 1 base and the V segment lost 6 bases, leaving 12 bases of the junction unmatched. Germline assignment: CDR1 MNHEY and CDR2 SMNVEV (reference sequence). The CDR3 is made up of 18 amino acids.